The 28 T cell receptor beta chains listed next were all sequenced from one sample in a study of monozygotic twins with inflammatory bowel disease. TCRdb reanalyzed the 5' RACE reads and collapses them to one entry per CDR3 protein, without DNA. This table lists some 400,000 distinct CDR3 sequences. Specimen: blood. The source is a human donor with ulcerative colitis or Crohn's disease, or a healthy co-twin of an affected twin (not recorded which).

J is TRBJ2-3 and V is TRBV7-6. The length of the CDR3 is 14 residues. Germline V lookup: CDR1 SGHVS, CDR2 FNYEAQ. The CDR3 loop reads CASSSYGGTDTQYF. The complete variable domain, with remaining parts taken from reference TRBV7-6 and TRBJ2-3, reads GAGVSQSPRYKVTKRGQDVALRCDPISGHVSLYWYRQALGQGPEFLTYFNYEAQQDKSGLPNDRFSAERPEGSISTLTIQRTEQRDSAMYRCASSSYGGTDTQYFGPGTRLTVL.

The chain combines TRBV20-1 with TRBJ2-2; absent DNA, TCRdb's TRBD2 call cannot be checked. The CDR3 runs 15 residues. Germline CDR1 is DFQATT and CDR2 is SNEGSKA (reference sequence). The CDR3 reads CSARSVGGNTGELFF.

The CDR3 loop reads CASSLGISYEQYF. The chain links TRBV5-1 to TRBJ2-7. This CDR3 is 13 amino acids long. From germline, CDR1 is SGHRS and CDR2 YFSETQ.

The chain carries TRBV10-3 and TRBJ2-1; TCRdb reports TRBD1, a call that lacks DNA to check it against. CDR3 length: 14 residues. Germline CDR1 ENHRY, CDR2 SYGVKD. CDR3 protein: CAISGGGPNNEQFF.

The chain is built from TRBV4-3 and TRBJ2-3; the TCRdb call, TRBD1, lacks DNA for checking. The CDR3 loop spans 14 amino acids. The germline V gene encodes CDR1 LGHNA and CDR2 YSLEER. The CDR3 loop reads CASSDRVPTDTQYF.

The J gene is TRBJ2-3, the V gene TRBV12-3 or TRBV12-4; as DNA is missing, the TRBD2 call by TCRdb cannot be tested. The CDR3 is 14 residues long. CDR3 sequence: CASARPSGADTQYF.

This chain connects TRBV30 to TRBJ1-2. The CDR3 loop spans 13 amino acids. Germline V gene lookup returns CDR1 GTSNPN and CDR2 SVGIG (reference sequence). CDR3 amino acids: CAWSYQTSYGYTF.

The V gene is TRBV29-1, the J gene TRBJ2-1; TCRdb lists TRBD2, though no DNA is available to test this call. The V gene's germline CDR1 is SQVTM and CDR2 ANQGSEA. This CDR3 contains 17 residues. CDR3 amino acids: CSVGGLAGGVSYNEQFF.

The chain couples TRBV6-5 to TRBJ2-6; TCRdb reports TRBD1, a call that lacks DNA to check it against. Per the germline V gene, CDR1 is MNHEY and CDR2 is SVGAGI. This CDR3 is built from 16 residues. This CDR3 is CASSYSSGAGANVLTF.

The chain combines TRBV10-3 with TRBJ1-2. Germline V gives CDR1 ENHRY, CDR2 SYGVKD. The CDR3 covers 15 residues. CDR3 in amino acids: CAISETKGQSYGYTF.

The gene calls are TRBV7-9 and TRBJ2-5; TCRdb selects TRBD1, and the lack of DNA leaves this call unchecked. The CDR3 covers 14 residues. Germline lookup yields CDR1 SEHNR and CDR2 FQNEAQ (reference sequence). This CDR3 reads CASSMDRAQETQYF.

CDR3: CASSLAAGGTDTQYF. The V call is TRBV7-2, the J call TRBJ2-3; TCRdb calls TRBD1, which cannot be checked without DNA. CDR3 length: 15 amino acids. Germline CDR1 is SGHTA and CDR2 is FQGNSA.

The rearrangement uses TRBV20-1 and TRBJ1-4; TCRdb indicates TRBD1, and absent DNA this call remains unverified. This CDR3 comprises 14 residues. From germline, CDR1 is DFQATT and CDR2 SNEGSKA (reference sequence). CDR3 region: CSARGDRGLGKLFF.

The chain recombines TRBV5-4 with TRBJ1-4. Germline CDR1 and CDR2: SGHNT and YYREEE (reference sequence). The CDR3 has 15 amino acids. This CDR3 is CASSLNGATNEKLFF.

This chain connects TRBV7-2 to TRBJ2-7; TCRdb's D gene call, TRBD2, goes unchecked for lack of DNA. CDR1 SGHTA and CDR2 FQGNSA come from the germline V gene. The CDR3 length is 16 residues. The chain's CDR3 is CASSLGWASGTYEQYF.

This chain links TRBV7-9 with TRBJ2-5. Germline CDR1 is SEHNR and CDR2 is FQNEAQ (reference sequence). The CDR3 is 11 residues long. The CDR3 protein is CASTEDETQYF.

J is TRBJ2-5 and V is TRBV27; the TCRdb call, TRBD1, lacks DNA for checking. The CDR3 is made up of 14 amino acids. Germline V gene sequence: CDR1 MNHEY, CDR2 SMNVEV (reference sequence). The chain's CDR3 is CASSTGDSLETQYF.

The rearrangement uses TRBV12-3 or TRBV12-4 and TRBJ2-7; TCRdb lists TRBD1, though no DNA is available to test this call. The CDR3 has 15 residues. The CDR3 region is CASLRGGTVNYEQYF.

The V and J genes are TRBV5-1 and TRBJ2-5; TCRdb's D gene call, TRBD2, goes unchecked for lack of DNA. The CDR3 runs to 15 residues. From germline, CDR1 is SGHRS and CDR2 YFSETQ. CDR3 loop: CASSKARGGRETQYF.

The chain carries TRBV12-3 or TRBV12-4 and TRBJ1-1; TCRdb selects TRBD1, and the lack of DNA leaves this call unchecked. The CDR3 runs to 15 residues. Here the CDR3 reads CASSFTSQGALEAFF.

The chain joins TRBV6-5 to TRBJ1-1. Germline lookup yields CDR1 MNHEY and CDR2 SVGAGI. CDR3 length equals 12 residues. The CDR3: CASSLDGRKAFF.

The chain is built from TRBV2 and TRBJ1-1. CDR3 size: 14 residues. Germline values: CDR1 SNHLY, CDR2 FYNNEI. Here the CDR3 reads CASSVLATNTEAFF. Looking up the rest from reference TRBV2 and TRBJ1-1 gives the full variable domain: EPEVTQTPSHQVTQMGQEVILRCVPISNHLYFYWYRQILGQKVEFLVSFYNNEISEKSEIFDDQFSVERPDGSNFTLKIRSTKLEDSAMYFCASSVLATNTEAFFGQGTRLTVV.

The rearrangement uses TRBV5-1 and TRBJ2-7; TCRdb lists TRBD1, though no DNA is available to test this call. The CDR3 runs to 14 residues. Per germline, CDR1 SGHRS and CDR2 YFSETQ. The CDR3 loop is CASSPGTDSYEQYF.

CDR3 sequence: CSARLTGDYSNQPQHF. The rearrangement joins TRBV20-1 to TRBJ1-5; the D gene TCRdb calls, TRBD1, cannot be checked with no DNA. This CDR3 region has 16 residues. Germline CDR1 DFQATT, CDR2 SNEGSKA (reference sequence).

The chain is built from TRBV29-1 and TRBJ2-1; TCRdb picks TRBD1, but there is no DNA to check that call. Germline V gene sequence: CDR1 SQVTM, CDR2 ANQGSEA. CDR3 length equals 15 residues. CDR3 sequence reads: CSVEGAGRGSLVQFF.

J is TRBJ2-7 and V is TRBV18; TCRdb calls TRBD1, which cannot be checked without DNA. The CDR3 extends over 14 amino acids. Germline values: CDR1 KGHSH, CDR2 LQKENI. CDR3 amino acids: CASSPGASPYEQYF.

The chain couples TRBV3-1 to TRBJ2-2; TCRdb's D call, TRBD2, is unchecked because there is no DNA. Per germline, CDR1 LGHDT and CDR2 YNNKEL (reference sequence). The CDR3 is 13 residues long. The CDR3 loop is CATGLAGTGELFF.

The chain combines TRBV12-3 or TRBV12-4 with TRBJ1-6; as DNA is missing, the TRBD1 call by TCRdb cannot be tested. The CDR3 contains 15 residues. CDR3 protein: CASSLGQTYNSPLHF.